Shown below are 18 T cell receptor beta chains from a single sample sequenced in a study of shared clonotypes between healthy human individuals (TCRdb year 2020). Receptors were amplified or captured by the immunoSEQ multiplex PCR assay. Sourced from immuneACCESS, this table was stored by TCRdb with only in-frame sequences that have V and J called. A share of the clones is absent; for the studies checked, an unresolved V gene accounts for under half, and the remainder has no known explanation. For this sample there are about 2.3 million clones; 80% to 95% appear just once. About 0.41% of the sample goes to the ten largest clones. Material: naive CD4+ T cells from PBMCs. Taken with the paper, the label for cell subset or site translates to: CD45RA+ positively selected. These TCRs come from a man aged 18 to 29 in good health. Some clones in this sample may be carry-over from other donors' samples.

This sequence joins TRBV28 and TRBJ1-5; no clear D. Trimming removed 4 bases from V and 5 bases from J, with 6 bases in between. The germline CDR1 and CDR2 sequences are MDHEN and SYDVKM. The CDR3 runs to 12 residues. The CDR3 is CASSSMYQPQHF. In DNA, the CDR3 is TGTGCCAGCAGTTCGATGTATCAGCCCCAGCATTTT.

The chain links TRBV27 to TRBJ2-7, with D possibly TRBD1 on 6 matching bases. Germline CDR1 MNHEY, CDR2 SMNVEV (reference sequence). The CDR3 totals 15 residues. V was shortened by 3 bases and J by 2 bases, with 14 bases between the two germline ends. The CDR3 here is CASSFGTLPAYEQYF. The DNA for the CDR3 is TGTGCCAGCAGTTTCGGGACACTACCTGCCTACGAGCAGTACTTC.

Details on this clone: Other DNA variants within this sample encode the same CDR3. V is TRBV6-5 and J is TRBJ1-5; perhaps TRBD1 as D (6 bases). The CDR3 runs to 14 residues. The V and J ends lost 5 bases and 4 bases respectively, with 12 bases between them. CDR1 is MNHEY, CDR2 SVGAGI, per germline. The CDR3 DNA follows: TGTGCCAGCAGTCCACAGGGTTCGAATCAGCCCCAGCATTTT. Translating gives CASSPQGSNQPQHF.

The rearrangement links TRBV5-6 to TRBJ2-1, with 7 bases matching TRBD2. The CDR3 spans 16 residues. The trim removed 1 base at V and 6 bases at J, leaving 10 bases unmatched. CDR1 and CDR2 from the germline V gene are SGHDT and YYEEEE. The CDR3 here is CASSLKVGRISNEQFF. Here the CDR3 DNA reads TGTGCCAGCAGCTTGAAGGTCGGGAGGATTAGCAATGAGCAGTTCTTC. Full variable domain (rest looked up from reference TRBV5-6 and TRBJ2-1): DAGVTQSPTHLIKTRGQQVTLRCSPKSGHDTVSWYQQALGQGPQFIFQYYEEEERQRGNFPDRFSGHQFPNYSSELNVNALLLGDSALYLCASSLKVGRISNEQFFGPGTRLTVL.

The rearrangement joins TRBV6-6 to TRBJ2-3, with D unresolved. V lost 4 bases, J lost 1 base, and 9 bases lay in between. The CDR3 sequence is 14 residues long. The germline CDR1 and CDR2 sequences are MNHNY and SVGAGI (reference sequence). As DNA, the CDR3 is TGTGCCAGCAGTTTTCAGCGAGGCACAGATACGCAGTATTTT. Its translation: CASSFQRGTDTQYF.

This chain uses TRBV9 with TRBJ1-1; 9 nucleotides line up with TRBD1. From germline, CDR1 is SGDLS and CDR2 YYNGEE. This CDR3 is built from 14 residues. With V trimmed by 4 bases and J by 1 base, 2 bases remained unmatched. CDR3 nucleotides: TGTGCCAGCAGCTCGGGACAGGGGAACACTGAAGCTTTCTTT. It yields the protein CASSSGQGNTEAFF. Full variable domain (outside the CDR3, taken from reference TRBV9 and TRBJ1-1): DSGVTQTPKHLITATGQRVTLRCSPRSGDLSVYWYQQSLDQGLQFLIQYYNGEERAKGNILERFSAQQFPDLHSELNLSSLELGDSALYFCASSSGQGNTEAFFGQGTRLTVV.

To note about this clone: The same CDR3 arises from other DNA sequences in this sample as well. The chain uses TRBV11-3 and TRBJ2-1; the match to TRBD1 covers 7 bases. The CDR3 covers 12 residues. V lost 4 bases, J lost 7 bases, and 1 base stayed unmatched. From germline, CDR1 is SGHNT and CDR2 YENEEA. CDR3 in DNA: TGTGCCAGCAGCTCACAGGGGAATGAGCAGTTCTTC. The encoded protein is CASSSQGNEQFF.

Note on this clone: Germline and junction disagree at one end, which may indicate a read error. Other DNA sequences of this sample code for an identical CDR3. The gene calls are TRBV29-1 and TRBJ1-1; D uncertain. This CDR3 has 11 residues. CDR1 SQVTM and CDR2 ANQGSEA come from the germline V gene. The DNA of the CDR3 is TGCAGCGGTGAACGGGGCACTGAAGCTTTCTTT. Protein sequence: CSGERGTEAFF.

The CDR3 region has the DNA TGTGCCAGCAGCTTGGGGCTCCGAAGAAACACCATATATTTT. This gives the protein CASSLGLRRNTIYF. V usage is TRBV5-6 and J usage is TRBJ1-3; D uncertain. V lost 0 bases and J lost 5, with 9 bases in between. Germline CDR1 is SGHDT and CDR2 is YYEEEE. The CDR3 covers 14 residues.

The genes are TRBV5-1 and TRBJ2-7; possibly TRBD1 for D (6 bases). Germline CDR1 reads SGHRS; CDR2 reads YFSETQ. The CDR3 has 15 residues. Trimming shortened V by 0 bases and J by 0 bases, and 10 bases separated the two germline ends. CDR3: CASSLDPRGSYEQYF. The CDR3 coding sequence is TGCGCCAGCAGCTTGGACCCCAGGGGCTCCTACGAGCAGTACTTC.

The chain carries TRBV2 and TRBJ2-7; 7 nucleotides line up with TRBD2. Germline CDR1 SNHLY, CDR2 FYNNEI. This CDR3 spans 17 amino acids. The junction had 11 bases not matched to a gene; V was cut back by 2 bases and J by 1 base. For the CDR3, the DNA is TGTGCCAGCAGTGAATCCGTTGGCGGGAGAGGTTCCTACGAGCAGTACTTC. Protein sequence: CASSESVGGRGSYEQYF.

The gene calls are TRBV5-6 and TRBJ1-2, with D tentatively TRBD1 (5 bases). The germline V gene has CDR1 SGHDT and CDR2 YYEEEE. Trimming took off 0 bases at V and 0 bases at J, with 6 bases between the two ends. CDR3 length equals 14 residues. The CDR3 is CASSLGQPNYGYTF. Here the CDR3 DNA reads TGTGCCAGCAGCTTGGGACAGCCTAACTATGGCTACACCTTC. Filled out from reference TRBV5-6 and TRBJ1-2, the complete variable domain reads DAGVTQSPTHLIKTRGQQVTLRCSPKSGHDTVSWYQQALGQGPQFIFQYYEEEERQRGNFPDRFSGHQFPNYSSELNVNALLLGDSALYLCASSLGQPNYGYTFGSGTRLTVV.

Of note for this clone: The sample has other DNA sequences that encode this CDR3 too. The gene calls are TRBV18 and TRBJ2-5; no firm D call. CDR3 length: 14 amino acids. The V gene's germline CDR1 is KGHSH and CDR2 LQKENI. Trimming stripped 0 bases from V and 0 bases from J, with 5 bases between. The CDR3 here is CASSPPANQETQYF. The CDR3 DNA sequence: TGTGCCAGCTCACCACCGGCCAACCAAGAGACCCAGTACTTC. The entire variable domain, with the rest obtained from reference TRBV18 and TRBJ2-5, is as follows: NAGVMQNPRHLVRRRGQEARLRCSPMKGHSHVYWYRQLPEEGLKFMVYLQKENIIDESGMPKERFSAEFPKEGPSILRIQQVVRGDSAAYFCASSPPANQETQYFGPGTRLLVL.

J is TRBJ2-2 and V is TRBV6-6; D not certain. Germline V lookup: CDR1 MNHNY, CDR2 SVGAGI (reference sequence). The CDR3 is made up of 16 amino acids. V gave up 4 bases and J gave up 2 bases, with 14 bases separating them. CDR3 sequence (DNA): TGTGCCAGCAGTTTGGCCTCCCCGACCAACACCGGGGAGCTGTTTTTT. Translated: CASSLASPTNTGELFF.

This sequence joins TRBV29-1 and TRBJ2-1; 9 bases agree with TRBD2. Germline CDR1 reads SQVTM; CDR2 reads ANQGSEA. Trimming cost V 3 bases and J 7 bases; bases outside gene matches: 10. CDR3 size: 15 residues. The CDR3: CSVDGDLAGRNEQFF. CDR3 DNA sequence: TGCAGCGTTGACGGGGATCTAGCGGGAAGGAATGAGCAGTTCTTC.

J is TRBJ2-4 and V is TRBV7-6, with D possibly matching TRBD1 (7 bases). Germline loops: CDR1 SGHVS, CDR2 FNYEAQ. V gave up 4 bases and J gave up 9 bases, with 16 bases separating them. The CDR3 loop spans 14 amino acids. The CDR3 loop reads CASSSQGEEGIQYF. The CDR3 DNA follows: TGTGCCAGCAGCTCGCAGGGGGAGGAGGGCATTCAGTACTTC.

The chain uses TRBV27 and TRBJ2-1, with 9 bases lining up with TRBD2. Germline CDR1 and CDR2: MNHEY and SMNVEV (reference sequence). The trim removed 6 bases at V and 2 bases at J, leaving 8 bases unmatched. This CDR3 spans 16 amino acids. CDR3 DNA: TGTGCCAGCAGACTATTAGCGGGAGTTACCTACAATGAGCAGTTCTTC. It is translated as CASRLLAGVTYNEQFF.

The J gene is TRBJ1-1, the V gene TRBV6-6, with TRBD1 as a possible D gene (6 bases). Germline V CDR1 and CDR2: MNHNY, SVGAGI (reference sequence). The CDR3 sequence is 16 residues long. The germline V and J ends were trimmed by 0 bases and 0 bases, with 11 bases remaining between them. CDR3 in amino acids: CASSYSKGGMNTEAFF. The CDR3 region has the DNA TGTGCCAGCAGTTACTCGAAGGGGGGAATGAACACTGAAGCTTTCTTT.